The entry below gives a single T cell receptor beta chain sequence along with its context. Many counts were recorded for this clonotype. No antigen is known for it. Base qualities are not provided; no much larger clone lies one nucleotide away. Ficoll-Paque density gradient centrifugation was used to isolate PBMCs. This sample is part of a study of T-cell memory formation after mild COVID-19 (dated by TCRdb to the early 2020s). A note on the overall study: TCR sequence clusters from the two donors were found to be largely donor specific. The cohort was made up of two young adult volunteers, one female and one male, who were previously healthy. In a couple of donors, T-cell clones that expanded and contracted after mild COVID-19 were tracked by sequencing TCRalpha and TCRbeta repertoires over time. General conclusions and limits of the study: SARS-CoV-2 specificity was not confirmed for the second-wave clones peaking on day 37. Contracting CD4+ clones were located mainly in the CM and EM memory subsets, whereas CD8+ clones were found to be enriched in EMRA. The detection of some responding clones in pre-infection memory suggests that pre-existing cross-reactive memory T cells joined the SARS-CoV-2 response. Clones contracting from day 15 to 85 had balanced CD4/CD8 phenotypes, while a second wave expanding from day 15 to 37 was biased towards CD4+. The study included only a couple of mild cases, and larger cohorts that include severe cases with pre-infection samples were judged to be necessary.

Measured from the cysteine to the phenylalanine, the CDR3 is 12 residues long. Here the CDR3 DNA is all that survives: 36 bases in frame from base 1. The germline V gene (reference sequence) yields DFQATT for CDR1 and SNEGSKA for CDR2. Trimming removed 0 bases from V and 7 bases from J, leaving 6 bases between the germline ends. The data were produced on an Illumina NovaSeq 6000. cDNA libraries for TCRalpha and TCRbeta were prepared by 5'RACE using constant-segment primers, with sample barcodes and unique molecular identifiers added. RNA was extracted from every sample with Trizol reagent. Amplification of the libraries took two PCR steps, and the second step added a second sample barcode plus Illumina TruSeq adapters. The libraries were sequenced on an Illumina NovaSeq using 2 x 150 bp paired-end reads. In the source study's methods: The reads were demultiplexed and collapsed into UMI-guided consensus sequences using migec v1.2.7. Using mixcr v2.1.11, the UMI consensuses were aligned to TRA and TRB V and J templates and assembled into clonotypes. A clonotype was counted as expanded or contracted only if both edgeR and NoisET called the change significant, with noise models trained on biological replicates. For edgeR calls, the thresholds were a false discovery rate-adjusted p below 0.01 and a log2 fold-change of 1. PCA with hierarchical clustering of max-normalized trajectories of the 1000 most abundant clonotypes was used as exploratory dynamics analysis. Separately sequenced CD4+ and CD8+ repertoires were used to assign a CD4 or CD8 phenotype to each responding clone. TCRdb took the public reads, trimmed them with fastp at Q25, ran MiXCR for clone calling and kept in-frame beta chains. Rows with one shared CDR3 protein collapse into an entry with the most common genes and DNA. TCRdb's processing, not the study's, gives the V and J calls here. Across this sample there are 120,000 to 150,000 distinct CDR3 sequences, with about 6% seen only once. The top ten clonotypes cover more than 2% of the sample.

The rearranged chain carries TRBV20-1 and TRBJ1-4, with a tentative D gene TRBD1 over 5 matching bases. Specimen: PBMCs or a T cell subset sorted from them (not recorded which). This clonotype originated in an adult woman who had mild COVID-19 (a few samples of this study predate the infection). The sample titles of this study are shuffled in the database, so cell type and time point are left out; the donor was told from shared clones. The sequenced DNA: TGCAGTGCTAGAGAGACAGCTGAAAAACTGTTTTTT. Its product reads: CSARETAEKLFF.